This T cell receptor (beta chain) was captured in a study of T cells in Graves' hyperthyroidism and ophthalmopathy. About the research overall: Initial diagnosis, before any treatment, was when peripheral blood was collected. Study outcomes and limitations: Ophthalmopathy was identified by the model a median approximately 6.9 months ahead of onset. Most thyroid clonotypes with frequency above 0.001 were detected in blood.

This clonotype came up many times. Its specificity is not known. Amplified regions were TCR beta CDR3 sequences from RNA transcripts. TCR CDR3 regions were first amplified by RT-PCR with HTBI primers. Via MiXCR, TCRdb re-called the multiplex PCR reads, giving one row per CDR3 protein. The table has a few hundred thousand distinct CDR3 sequences, roughly 19% seen once. Together with thyroid ultrasound, orbital computed tomography, serum thyroxine and TRAb, clinical symptoms were used for diagnoses. The CDR3 runs to 14 residues. Trimming removed 1 base at V and 6 bases at J, with 10 bases between. The germline gives CDR1 MNHNS, CDR2 SASEGT.

The V gene is TRBV6-1, the J gene TRBJ1-5, with unresolved D. The TCR originated in a woman under 30 with Graves' hyperthyroidism. Specimen: blood. CDR3 bases: TGTGCCAGCAGTGAAGAGTTGGGTTTTCAGCCCCAGCATTTT. As protein: CASSEELGFQPQHF.